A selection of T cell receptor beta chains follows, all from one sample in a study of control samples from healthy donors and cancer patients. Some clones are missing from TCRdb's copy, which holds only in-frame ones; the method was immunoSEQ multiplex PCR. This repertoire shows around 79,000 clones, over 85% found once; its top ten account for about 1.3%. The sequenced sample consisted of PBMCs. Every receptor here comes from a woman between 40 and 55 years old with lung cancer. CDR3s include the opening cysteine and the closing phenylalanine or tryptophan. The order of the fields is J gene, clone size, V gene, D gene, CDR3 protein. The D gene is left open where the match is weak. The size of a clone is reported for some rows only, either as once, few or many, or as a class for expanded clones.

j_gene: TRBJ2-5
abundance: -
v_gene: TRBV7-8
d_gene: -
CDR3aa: CASSVELLGGETQYF

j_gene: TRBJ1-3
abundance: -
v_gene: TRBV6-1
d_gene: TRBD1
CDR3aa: CASSDTGGSGNTIYF

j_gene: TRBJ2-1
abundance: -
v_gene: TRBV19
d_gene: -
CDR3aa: CASNYNNNEQFF

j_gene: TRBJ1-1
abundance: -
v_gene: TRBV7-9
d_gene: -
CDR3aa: CASAPGMNTEAFF

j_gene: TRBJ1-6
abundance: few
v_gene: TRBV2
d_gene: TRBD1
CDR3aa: CASRPKTGSNSPLHF

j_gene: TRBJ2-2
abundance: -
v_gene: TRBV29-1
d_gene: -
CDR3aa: CSVEVGRGTGELFF

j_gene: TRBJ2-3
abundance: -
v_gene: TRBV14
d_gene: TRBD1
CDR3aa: CASSPWDRVADTQYF

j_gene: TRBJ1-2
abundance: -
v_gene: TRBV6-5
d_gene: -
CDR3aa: CASSYTQTQLHYTF

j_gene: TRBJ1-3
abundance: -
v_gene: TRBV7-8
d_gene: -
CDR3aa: CASSLAGYTGNTIYF

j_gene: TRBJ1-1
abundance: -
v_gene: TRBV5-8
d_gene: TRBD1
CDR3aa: CASSPYRGLAFF

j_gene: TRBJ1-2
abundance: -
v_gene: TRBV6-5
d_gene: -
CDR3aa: CASTIGTLRGYTF

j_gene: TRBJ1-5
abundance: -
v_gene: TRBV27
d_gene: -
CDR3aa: CASSSRPGNQPQHF

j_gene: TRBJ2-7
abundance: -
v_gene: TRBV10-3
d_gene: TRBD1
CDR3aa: CATGQGVDEQYF

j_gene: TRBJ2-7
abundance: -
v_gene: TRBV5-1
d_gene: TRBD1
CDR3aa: CASSPGTGPSYEQYF

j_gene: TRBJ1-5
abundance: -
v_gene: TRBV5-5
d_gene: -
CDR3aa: CASSHPNQPQHF

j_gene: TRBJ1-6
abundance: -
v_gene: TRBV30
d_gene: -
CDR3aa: CAWSRGLLSPLHF

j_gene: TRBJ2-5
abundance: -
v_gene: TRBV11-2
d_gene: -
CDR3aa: CASSWALSGQETQYF

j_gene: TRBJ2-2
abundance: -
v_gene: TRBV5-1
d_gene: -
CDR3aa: CASSFGQRAETGELFF

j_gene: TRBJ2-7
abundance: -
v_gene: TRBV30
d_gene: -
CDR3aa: CAWSFSRDGTYEQYF

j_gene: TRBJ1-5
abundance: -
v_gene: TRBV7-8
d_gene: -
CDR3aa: CASSPMGGADQPQHF

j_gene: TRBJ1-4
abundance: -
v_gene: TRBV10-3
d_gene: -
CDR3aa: CAIKQERGNEKLFF

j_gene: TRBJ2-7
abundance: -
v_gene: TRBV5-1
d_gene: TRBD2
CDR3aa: CASRGEGNRYEQYF

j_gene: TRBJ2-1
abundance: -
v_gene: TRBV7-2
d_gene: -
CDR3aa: CASSQSDRYNEQFF

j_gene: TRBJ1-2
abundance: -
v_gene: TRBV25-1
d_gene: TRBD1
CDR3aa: CASSKNDRARGISYGYTF

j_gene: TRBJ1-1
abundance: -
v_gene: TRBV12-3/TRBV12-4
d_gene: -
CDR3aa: CASSRTVEAFF

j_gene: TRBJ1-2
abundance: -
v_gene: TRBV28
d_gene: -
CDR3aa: CASSLVSPSHYGYTF

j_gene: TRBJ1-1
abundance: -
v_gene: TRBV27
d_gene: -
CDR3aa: CASSFGGGRGGERRDTEAFF

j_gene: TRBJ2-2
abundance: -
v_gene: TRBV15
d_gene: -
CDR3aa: CATSRDVLGPTGELFF

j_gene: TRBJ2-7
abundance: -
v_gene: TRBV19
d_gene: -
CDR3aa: CASSTGVPYEQYF

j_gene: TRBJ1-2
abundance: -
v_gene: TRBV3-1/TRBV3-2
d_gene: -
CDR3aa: CASSQVVGAREGYTF

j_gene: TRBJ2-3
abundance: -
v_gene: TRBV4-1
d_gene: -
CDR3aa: CASRDGGTDTQYF

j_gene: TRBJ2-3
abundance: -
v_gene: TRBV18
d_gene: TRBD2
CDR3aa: CASSPLSGGSTDTQYF

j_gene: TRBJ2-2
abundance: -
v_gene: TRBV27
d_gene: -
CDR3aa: CASSSGSNTGELFF

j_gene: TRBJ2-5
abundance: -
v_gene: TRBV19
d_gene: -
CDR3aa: CASSPGSMYQETQYF

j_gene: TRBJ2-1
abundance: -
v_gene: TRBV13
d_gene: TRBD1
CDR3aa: CASSFLQGNEQFF

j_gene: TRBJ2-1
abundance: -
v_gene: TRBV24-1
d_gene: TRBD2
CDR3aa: CATSDPAGGLSSYNEQFF

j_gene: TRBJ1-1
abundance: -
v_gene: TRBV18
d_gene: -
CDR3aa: CASSAGRVTEAFF

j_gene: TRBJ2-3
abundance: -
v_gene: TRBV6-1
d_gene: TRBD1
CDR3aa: CASSEGQGPDTQYF

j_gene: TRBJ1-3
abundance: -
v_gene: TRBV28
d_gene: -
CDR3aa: CASSFLQAGNTIYF

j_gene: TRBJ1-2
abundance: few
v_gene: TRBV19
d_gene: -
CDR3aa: CASSIAAVYGYTF

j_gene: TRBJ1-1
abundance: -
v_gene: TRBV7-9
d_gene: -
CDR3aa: CASSLAPTGTEAFF

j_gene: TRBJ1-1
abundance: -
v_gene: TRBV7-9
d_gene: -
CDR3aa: CASSLEGGRTEAFF

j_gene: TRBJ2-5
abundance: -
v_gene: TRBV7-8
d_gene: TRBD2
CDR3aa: CASSPREGGGSQETQYF

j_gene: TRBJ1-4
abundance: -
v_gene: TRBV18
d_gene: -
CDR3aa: CASSTGLNEKLFF

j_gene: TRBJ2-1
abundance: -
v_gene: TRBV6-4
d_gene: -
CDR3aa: CASSGGASHDEQFF

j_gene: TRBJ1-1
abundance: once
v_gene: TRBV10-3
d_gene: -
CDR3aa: CAISEWVDSNQNTEAFF

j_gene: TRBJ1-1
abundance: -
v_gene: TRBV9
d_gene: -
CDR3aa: CASSVAGQNTEAFF

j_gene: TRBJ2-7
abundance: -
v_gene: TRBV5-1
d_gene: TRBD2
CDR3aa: CASSLWSGGATPGEQYF

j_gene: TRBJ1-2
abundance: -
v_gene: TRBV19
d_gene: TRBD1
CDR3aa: CASSISTGSGYGYTF

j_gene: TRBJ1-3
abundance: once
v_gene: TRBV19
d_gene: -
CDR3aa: CASSIRPGIIGGNTIYF

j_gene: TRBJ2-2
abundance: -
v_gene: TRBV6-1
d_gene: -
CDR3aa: CASSEWQAGELFF

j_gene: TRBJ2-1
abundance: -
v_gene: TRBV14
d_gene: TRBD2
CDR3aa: CASSQELFSFFGTSGDNEQFF

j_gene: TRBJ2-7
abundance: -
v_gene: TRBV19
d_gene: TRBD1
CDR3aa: CASSIRATGGFYEQYF

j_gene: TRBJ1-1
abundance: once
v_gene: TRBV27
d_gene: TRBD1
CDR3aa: CASSPSGTANTEAFF

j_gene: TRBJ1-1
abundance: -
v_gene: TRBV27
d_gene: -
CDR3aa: CASSPDSRYTEAFF

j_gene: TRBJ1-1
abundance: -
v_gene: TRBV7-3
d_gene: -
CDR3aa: CASSLGGLDTEAFF

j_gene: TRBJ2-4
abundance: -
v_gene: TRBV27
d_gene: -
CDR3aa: CASSPRDSPAKNIQYF

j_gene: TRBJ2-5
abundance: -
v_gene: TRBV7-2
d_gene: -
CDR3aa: CASSPRGRAQETQYF

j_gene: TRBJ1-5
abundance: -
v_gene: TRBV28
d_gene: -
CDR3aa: CASSFAGSGGQPQHF

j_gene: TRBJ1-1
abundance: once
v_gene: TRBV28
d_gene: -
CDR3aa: CASSLGESEAFF